These 6 T cell receptor beta chains were all obtained from the same sample, sequenced in a study of CD8 T cells in Susac syndrome. RNA totalling roughly 0.5 to 1 ug underwent reverse transcription with random hexamers. TCRdb re-analysed the immunoSEQ multiplex PCR reads in MiXCR, keeping a single row per CDR3 protein. The sample yields around 71,000 distinct CDR3 sequences, roughly 95% seen once. Source material: CD4+ T cells from PBMCs. These receptors originate from a human donor with multiple sclerosis.

CDR3 region: CAIQQRTQETQYF. The CDR3 DNA is TGTGCCATCCAGCAACGGACCCAAGAGACCCAGTACTTC. The V call is TRBV7-9, the J call TRBJ2-5; D call uncertain. This CDR3 has 13 residues. V was cut by 10 bases and J by 1 base, with 13 bases left in between. Germline CDR1 reads SEHNR; CDR2 reads FQNEAQ (reference sequence). Using reference TRBV7-9 and TRBJ2-5 for the parts outside the CDR3, the full variable domain is DTGVSQNPRHKITKRGQNVTFRCDPISEHNRLYWYRQTLGQGPEFLTYFQNEAQLEKSRLLSDRFSAERPKGSFSTLEIQRTEQGDSAMYLCAIQQRTQETQYFGPGTRLLVL.

The chain's CDR3 is CATSDLAGGTRHNEQFF. The CDR3 DNA follows: TGTGCCACCAGTGATTTGGCCGGCGGGACTCGCCACAATGAGCAGTTCTTC. The J gene is TRBJ2-1, the V gene TRBV24-1; D might be TRBD2 (6 bases). The germline V gene has CDR1 KGHDR and CDR2 SFDVKD. The germline V and J ends were trimmed by 0 bases and 5 bases, with 16 bases remaining between them. This CDR3 spans 17 amino acids.

V and J are TRBV6-5 and TRBJ2-5; D possibly matches TRBD1 or TRBD2 (6 bases each). The CDR3 totals 15 residues. With 0 bases removed from V and 5 bases from J, the gap between germline ends came to 13 bases. CDR1 and CDR2 from the germline V gene are MNHEY and SVGAGI. The CDR3 spells CASSYSARGGETQYF. CDR3 DNA: TGTGCCAGCAGTTACTCTGCCAGGGGAGGCGAGACCCAGTACTTC.

The chain links TRBV21-1 to TRBJ2-7; the table assigns TRBD1, which was not confirmed against the DNA. TRBV21-1 is classified as a pseudogene. The CDR3 runs to 13 residues. The DNA for the CDR3 is TGTGCCAGCAGCAAGTACTGGGGCCACGAGCAGTACTTC. Amino acids: CASSKYWGHEQYF.

The V gene is TRBV30, the J gene TRBJ2-2; D perhaps matches TRBD2 (5 bases). The CDR3 has 14 residues. V lost 0 bases and J lost 6, with 11 bases in between. Per the germline V gene, CDR1 is GTSNPN and CDR2 is SVGIG (reference sequence). In DNA, the CDR3 is TGTGCCTGGAGTGTACTAGGGAAGGCCGGGGAGCTGTTTTTT. Protein sequence: CAWSVLGKAGELFF. Drawing the rest from reference TRBV30 and TRBJ2-2, the complete variable domain is SQTIHQWPATLVQPVGSPLSLECTVEGTSNPNLYWYRQAAGRGLQLLFYSVGIGQISSEVPQNLSASRPQDRQFILSSKKLLLSDSGFYLCAWSVLGKAGELFFGEGSRLTVL.

V and J are TRBV24-1 and TRBJ2-3; the D is unclear. Germline CDR1 KGHDR, CDR2 SFDVKD. V lost 4 bases, J lost 1 base, and 11 bases lay in between. This CDR3 is 15 amino acids long. The CDR3 coding sequence is TGTGCCACCAGTGACTACCTTGGGGGCACAGATACGCAGTATTTT. This sequence encodes CATSDYLGGTDTQYF.